The present TCR beta chain was sequenced within a study of blood T cell repertoires in COVID-19. Overall study context: Samples came from the United States, Italy and Spain, spanning acute and convalescent COVID-19. PBMCs, B-cell-depleted T cells, or T cells provided the cDNA or gDNA that made up the material.

Libraries were prepared by immunoSEQ multiplex PCR; TCRdb keeps only in-frame clonotypes and omits some of them. The sample lists 290,000 or so clones; roughly 85% were seen once. This clone occurred a few times. Looked up from germline, CDR1 is SNHLY and CDR2 is FYNNEI. The CDR3 is 14 amino acids. Trimming stripped 5 bases from V and 3 bases from J, with 11 bases between. All enrollees were roughly 18 to 89 years old and from 25 or so US areas. The study recruited exposed participants who had met a COVID-19 case within 2 weeks before entry. Sample: PBMCs or T cells enriched from blood (not recorded which). This sequence originates from a man aged 40-50 years who had been exposed to COVID-19. The chain carries TRBV2 and TRBJ1-5, with a tentative D call TRBD1 (6 bases). This CDR3 reads CASSPDRYNQPQHF. CDR3 nucleotide sequence: TGTGCCAGCAGTCCCGACAGGTACAATCAGCCCCAGCATTTT. Looking up the rest from reference TRBV2 and TRBJ1-5 gives the full variable domain: EPEVTQTPSHQVTQMGQEVILRCVPISNHLYFYWYRQILGQKVEFLVSFYNNEISEKSEIFDDQFSVERPDGSNFTLKIRSTKLEDSAMYFCASSPDRYNQPQHFGDGTRLSIL.